The TCR beta chain described here comes from a study of cytomegalovirus exposure and HLA in healthy donors. V was clipped by 7 bases and J by 1 base; unmatched bases: 6. The CDR3 is 15 residues long. The germline V gene has CDR1 MDHEN and CDR2 SYDVKM. The primer mix had 60 Vbeta and 13 Jbeta primers. Repertoires were generated with immunoSEQ multiplex PCR, while TCRdb's copy carries only in-frame clones and drops some. The sample contains about 160,000 clones, just under 80% of which appear only once. The receptor comes from a man between 18 and 35 years old in good health and CMV-seropositive. This chain links TRBV28 with TRBJ2-3; 9 nucleotides match TRBD2. Sequencing input: PBMCs. The CDR3 sequence is CASTRTSARTDTQYF. For the CDR3, the DNA is TGTGCCAGCACTAGGACTAGCGCCCGCACAGATACGCAGTATTTT.